There are many counts of the clone carrying this T cell receptor beta chain. The TCR beta CDR3 regions underwent amplification from RNA transcripts. First-round RT-PCR relied on HTBI primers, and a second-round multiplex PCR came next. TCRdb redid the calling of the multiplex PCR reads with MiXCR, one entry per CDR3 protein. The sample holds over a million distinct CDR3 sequences, roughly 35% seen once. The sample is drawn from a study of Graves' ophthalmopathy and Graves' hyperthyroidism. CDR3 length equals 11 residues. Trimming stripped 6 bases from V and 8 bases from J, with 10 bases between. Diagnostic conclusions were grounded in clinical symptoms, serum thyroxine, TRAb, thyroid ultrasound and orbital computed tomography.

The clonotype was recovered from an adult man with Graves' hyperthyroidism. Source material: peripheral blood or thyroid tissue (not recorded which). This sequence joins TRBV12-3 or TRBV12-4 and TRBJ1-1; no clear D. Written as DNA, the CDR3 is TGTGCCAGCAGCTTCTCGTCAGAAGCTTTCTTT. It is translated as CASSFSSEAFF.